This entry lists 8 T cell receptor beta chains sequenced from one sample in a study of T cells after yellow fever vaccination. TCRdb re-derived calls from the 5' RACE reads in MiXCR, one entry per CDR3 protein. The profile shows under 400,000 distinct CDR3 sequences, around a tenth of them singletons. Sequenced here: PBMCs, sampled on the day of the first yellow fever vaccination. The receptors originated from a man younger than 35 who received the YFV17D yellow fever vaccine.

The rearrangement links TRBV18 to TRBJ2-7; D is unclear. The germline V gene encodes CDR1 KGHSH and CDR2 LQKENI. CDR3 size: 14 residues. V shed 2 bases and J shed 6 bases, with 14 bases lying between them. The CDR3 DNA reads as TGTGCCAGCTCACCAGGGTACCGTCCATCCGAGCAGTACTTC. Amino acids: CASSPGYRPSEQYF.

The V gene is TRBV27, the J gene TRBJ2-1; 14 bases match TRBD2. CDR3 length equals 14 residues. J lost 5 bases, V lost 8 bases, and 2 bases had no gene match. Germline CDR1 reads MNHEY; CDR2 reads SMNVEV (reference sequence). The CDR3 spells CASGLAGGNNEQFF. The CDR3 DNA sequence: TGTGCCAGCGGACTAGCGGGGGGCAACAATGAGCAGTTCTTC.

The V and J genes are TRBV25-1 and TRBJ1-2; D is possibly TRBD1 (5 bases). The CDR3 contains 13 residues. V was cut by 6 bases and J by 0 bases, with 8 bases left in between. The germline V gene encodes CDR1 MGHDK and CDR2 SYGVNS. DNA for the CDR3: TGTGCCAGCAGCGAGACAGCTAACTATGGCTACACCTTC. It codes for CASSETANYGYTF.

This CDR3 is CASSLDRGRRKSAGELFF. CDR3 nucleotides: TGCGCCAGCAGCTTGGACAGGGGGCGGAGAAAATCGGCCGGGGAGCTGTTTTTT. The chain links TRBV5-1 to TRBJ2-2; 9 bases line up with TRBD1. CDR3 length: 18 amino acids. Losses at the gene ends were 0 bases for V and 6 bases for J; bases not matched to a gene: 12. CDR1 is SGHRS, CDR2 YFSETQ, per germline. Supplemented by reference TRBV5-1 and TRBJ2-2, the full variable domain reads KAGVTQTPRYLIKTRGQQVTLSCSPISGHRSVSWYQQTPGQGLQFLFEYFSETQRNKGNFPGRFSGRQFSNSRSEMNVSTLELGDSALYLCASSLDRGRRKSAGELFFGEGSRLTVL.

This clonotype was recorded a few times. This chain joins TRBV11-1 and TRBJ2-3; 13 bases map to TRBD2. The junction had 14 bases not matched to a gene; V was cut back by 5 bases and J by 3 bases. The CDR3 length is 19 residues. Germline CDR1 and CDR2: SGHAT and FQDESV (reference sequence). The CDR3 protein is CASSKLWTSGGLTTDTQYF. The CDR3 bases are TGTGCCAGCAGCAAACTTTGGACTAGCGGGGGTTTAACTACAGATACGCAGTATTTT.

This clonotype was counted once. This sequence joins TRBV6-2 or TRBV6-3 and TRBJ2-2; D gene uncertain. V lost 2 bases to trimming and J lost 8 bases, with 6 bases between them. In germline, CDR1 is MNHEY, CDR2 SVGEGT. The CDR3 is made up of 12 amino acids. The DNA of the CDR3 is TGTGCCAGCAGTTACGGTAGAGGGGAGCTGTTTTTT. Its protein is CASSYGRGELFF.

This clonotype was observed a few times. The chain combines TRBV30 with TRBJ2-7; 7 bases fit TRBD2. Germline V gives CDR1 GTSNPN, CDR2 SVGIG (reference sequence). CDR3 length: 15 amino acids. V shed 1 base, J shed 4 bases, and the junction held 10 bases outside the gene matches. The CDR3 spells CAWSGPGLSGYEQYF. Written as DNA, the CDR3 is TGTGCCTGGAGTGGACCGGGACTATCTGGATACGAGCAGTACTTC.

In this sample, this clonotype turned up a few times. V and J are TRBV20-1 and TRBJ2-5; 9 bases match TRBD1. V gave up 3 bases and J gave up 7 bases; unmatched junction bases: 15. The CDR3 is 16 amino acids. Germline values: CDR1 DFQATT, CDR2 SNEGSKA (reference sequence). In nucleotides, the CDR3 is TGCAGTGCTAGTCAACCGGGACAGGGATCCCCGAGGACCCAGTACTTC. This sequence encodes CSASQPGQGSPRTQYF.